The 27 T cell receptor beta chains listed next were all sequenced from one sample in a study of response to subunit inactivated influenza vaccine. TCRdb re-called the RT-PCR reads with MiXCR, one entry per CDR3 protein. The table records 550,000 to 650,000 distinct CDR3 sequences, approximately 12% of them present only once. This specimen consisted of PBMCs from blood, obtained on the day of vaccination. These receptors were obtained from a man aged 50 to 60 who received an inactivated influenza vaccine.

This sequence joins TRBV7-2 and TRBJ1-5; maybe TRBD1 (5 bases). The CDR3 is 13 residues long. The V end was cut by 2 bases, the J end by 6 bases, with 8 bases between. The germline V gene has CDR1 SGHTA and CDR2 FQGNSA. The CDR3: CASSLYGGQPQHF. The CDR3 DNA reads as TGTGCCAGCAGCTTATATGGGGGTCAGCCCCAGCATTTT. Variable domain in full (rest from reference TRBV7-2 and TRBJ1-5): GAGVSQSPSNKVTEKGKDVELRCDPISGHTALYWYRQSLGQGLEFLIYFQGNSAPDKSGLPSDRFSAERTGGSVSTLTIQRTQQEDSAVYLCASSLYGGQPQHFGDGTRLSIL.

This clonotype has a handful of counts. The chain links TRBV5-6 to TRBJ1-1; D not resolved. The CDR3 loop spans 14 amino acids. CDR1 and CDR2 (germline): SGHDT, YYEEEE. The V and J ends lost 1 base and 5 bases respectively, with 12 bases between them. This CDR3 reads CASSLSGRGTEAFF. The CDR3 nucleotides are TGTGCCAGCAGCTTGTCTGGTCGGGGAACTGAAGCTTTCTTT.

This clonotype was seen more than once but under ten times. The CDR3 bases are TGTGCCAGCAGCCGGGGGACTAGCGGAGTCACAGATACGCAGTATTTT. Amino acids: CASSRGTSGVTDTQYF. The rearrangement links TRBV7-3 to TRBJ2-3; 11 positions agree with TRBD2. V shed 5 bases, J shed 2 bases, and the junction held 6 bases outside the gene matches. This CDR3 is built from 16 residues. Germline values: CDR1 SGHTA, CDR2 FQGTGA.

The chain is built from TRBV5-5 and TRBJ2-7; 7 positions agree with TRBD1. Trimming at V came to 0 bases and at J to 4 bases, leaving 10 bases not matched to a gene. This CDR3 is 16 amino acids long. CDR1 SGHKS and CDR2 YYEKEE come from the germline V gene (reference sequence). DNA of the CDR3: TGTGCCAGCAGCTTGGATAGGGGGACAGACAATTACGAGCAGTACTTC. It codes for CASSLDRGTDNYEQYF.

This clonotype was picked up a small number of times. The chain couples TRBV7-6 to TRBJ2-7, with a possible D match to TRBD1 (7 bases). Germline loops: CDR1 SGHVS, CDR2 FNYEAQ. The CDR3 runs to 18 residues. V was shortened by 5 bases and J by 5 bases, with 28 bases between the two germline ends. In nucleotides, the CDR3 is TGTGCCAGCAGCCTAAGGGTAACGGACAGGTTGGGGGAGGACGAGCAGTACTTC. Residues: CASSLRVTDRLGEDEQYF.

The chain joins TRBV2 to TRBJ2-1; D remains ambiguous. This CDR3 region has 16 residues. Germline lookup yields CDR1 SNHLY and CDR2 FYNNEI. Deletions cut 2 bases from V and 0 bases from J, with 11 bases between. In DNA form, the CDR3 reads TGTGCCAGCAGTGAATACGGTTACAGCTCCTACAATGAGCAGTTCTTC. This codes for CASSEYGYSSYNEQFF.

This clonotype has just a few counts. CDR3 sequence reads: CAISGGQKETQYF. Here the CDR3 DNA reads TGTGCCATCAGTGGGGGACAGAAAGAGACCCAGTACTTC. This chain joins TRBV10-3 and TRBJ2-5; TRBD1 agrees at 7 bases. The CDR3 contains 13 residues. CDR1 and CDR2 from the germline V gene are ENHRY and SYGVKD. Losses at the gene ends were 4 bases for V and 3 bases for J; bases not matched to a gene: 2.

In this sample, this clonotype turned up a few times. V and J are TRBV12-3 or TRBV12-4 and TRBJ2-2; 8 bases are a match to TRBD2. V was clipped by 3 bases and J by 8 bases; unmatched bases: 8. The CDR3 contains 15 residues. The CDR3 DNA reads as TGTGCCAGCAGTTTCATTAGCGGGGTTGGAGGGGAGCTGTTTTTT. It specifies CASSFISGVGGELFF.

This clonotype came up a few times. The rearrangement joins TRBV5-1 to TRBJ2-3; no definite D call. V shed 0 bases and J shed 4 bases, with 12 bases lying between them. This CDR3 contains 15 residues. Germline CDR1 and CDR2: SGHRS and YFSETQ. CDR3 in DNA: TGCGCCAGCAGCTTGGGGATCGCCCCGCCAGATACGCAGTATTTT. This sequence encodes CASSLGIAPPDTQYF.

The chain has TRBV20-1 and TRBJ2-5; possibly TRBD1 for D (6 bases). The CDR3 totals 13 residues. V lost 4 bases and J 2 bases, leaving 11 bases between the germline ends. The germline CDR1 and CDR2 sequences are DFQATT and SNEGSKA (reference sequence). This CDR3 reads CSAIPQGQETQYF. The CDR3 coding sequence is TGCAGTGCTATCCCTCAGGGGCAAGAGACCCAGTACTTC.

This clonotype was picked up a small number of times. V gene TRBV3-1 combines with J gene TRBJ1-1; no clear D. Germline V lookup: CDR1 LGHDT, CDR2 YNNKEL (reference sequence). Trimming took 6 bases from V and 1 from J, leaving 9 bases between them. The CDR3 is 13 residues long. CDR3 protein: CASRSHRNTEAFF. The CDR3 coding sequence is TGTGCCAGCAGGAGTCACAGGAACACTGAAGCTTTCTTT. Based on the CDR3 plus reference TRBV3-1 and TRBJ1-1, the full variable domain is DTAVSQTPKYLVTQMGNDKSIKCEQNLGHDTMYWYKQDSKKFLKIMFSYNNKELIINETVPNRFSPKSPDKAHLNLHINSLELGDSAVYFCASRSHRNTEAFFGQGTRLTVV.

The chain has TRBV12-3 or TRBV12-4 and TRBJ2-3, with TRBD1 identical over 9 bases. This CDR3 contains 16 residues. V gave up 7 bases and J gave up 4 bases; unmatched junction bases: 12. CDR3 residues: CASTPLPRQGADTQYF. The CDR3 DNA reads TGTGCCAGCACTCCGCTCCCCAGACAGGGGGCAGATACGCAGTATTTT.

The CDR3 here is CASSARLGAVETQYF. CDR3 nucleotides: TGTGCCAGCAGCGCCAGACTAGGAGCGGTAGAGACCCAGTACTTC. The chain links TRBV9 to TRBJ2-5, with TRBD2 as a possible D gene (6 bases). The CDR3 runs to 15 residues. Per the germline V gene, CDR1 is SGDLS and CDR2 is YYNGEE. Trimming removed 3 bases at V and 4 bases at J, with 16 bases between.

The chain uses TRBV6-2 or TRBV6-3 and TRBJ2-1; D may be TRBD1 (5 bases). Trimming took 7 bases from V and 10 from J, leaving 20 bases between them. Germline V CDR1 and CDR2: MNHEY, SVGEGT. CDR3 length equals 14 residues. The CDR3 loop reads CASKLIQEFREQFF. The DNA of the CDR3 is TGTGCCAGCAAGCTGATACAGGAGTTCAGGGAGCAGTTCTTC.

This clonotype was seen ten or more times. The CDR3 is CASALAGGPYEQYF. The CDR3 bases are TGTGCCAGCGCACTAGCGGGGGGGCCTTACGAGCAGTACTTC. The V gene is TRBV11-2, the J gene TRBJ2-7, with 13 nucleotides matching TRBD2. Germline CDR1 and CDR2: SGHAT and FQNNGV. V lost 8 bases, J lost 4 bases, and 5 bases stayed unmatched. The CDR3 totals 14 residues.

This clonotype has only a few counts. The V and J genes are TRBV9 and TRBJ2-2; TRBD1 aligns across 12 bases. Per the germline V gene, CDR1 is SGDLS and CDR2 is YYNGEE. The CDR3 is 15 residues long. The V gene end was trimmed by 3 bases and the J gene end by 7 bases; junction bases not matched to a gene: 4. For the CDR3, the DNA is TGTGCCAGCAGCGGCGGGACAGGGGGCATCGGGGAGCTGTTTTTT. Translated, it gives CASSGGTGGIGELFF.

V gene TRBV28 combines with J gene TRBJ2-7, with 7 bases lining up with TRBD2. CDR1 is MDHEN, CDR2 SYDVKM, per germline. The J segment lost 1 base and the V segment lost 6 bases, leaving 9 bases of the junction unmatched. The CDR3 loop spans 15 amino acids. The CDR3 reads CASSREAGWSYEQYF. Here the CDR3 DNA reads TGTGCCAGCAGCCGGGAGGCAGGCTGGTCCTACGAGCAGTACTTC. The whole variable domain, remainder taken from reference TRBV28 and TRBJ2-7, is DVKVTQSSRYLVKRTGEKVFLECVQDMDHENMFWYRQDPGLGLRLIYFSYDVKMKEKGDIPEGYSVSREKKERFSLILESASTNQTSMYLCASSREAGWSYEQYFGPGTRLTVT.

The chain has TRBV20-1 and TRBJ2-5; the D is unclear. CDR3 length: 11 residues. Trimming took 0 bases from V and 10 from J, leaving 9 bases between them. Germline V gene data show CDR1 as DFQATT and CDR2 as SNEGSKA (reference sequence). CDR3 nucleotides: TGCAGTGCTAGAGATCTAGAAGTCCAGTACTTC. It codes for CSARDLEVQYF.

This clonotype occurred many times. The rearrangement joins TRBV7-3 to TRBJ2-2; no clear D. CDR1 is SGHTA, CDR2 FQGTGA, per germline. The germline V and J ends were trimmed by 5 bases and 3 bases, with 13 bases remaining between them. The CDR3 spans 15 residues. CDR3 DNA sequence: TGTGCCAGCAGCCCTACCGACCTGGACACCGGGGAGCTGTTTTTT. It translates to CASSPTDLDTGELFF.

The rearrangement joins TRBV4-2 to TRBJ2-5; D remains ambiguous. CDR3 length: 15 amino acids. Per germline, CDR1 LGHNA and CDR2 YNFKEQ. The ends were cut back, 0 bases at V and 5 bases at J, with 13 bases in the middle. The CDR3 DNA is TGTGCCAGCAGCCAAGAACCCCAGCGCCTGGAGACCCAGTACTTC. This translates into CASSQEPQRLETQYF.

The chain is built from TRBV27 and TRBJ2-2; D is undetermined. CDR3 length equals 15 residues. V was shortened by 5 bases and J by 2 bases, with 12 bases between the two germline ends. Germline values: CDR1 MNHEY, CDR2 SMNVEV (reference sequence). The CDR3 loop is CASSQWAQNTGELFF. As DNA, the CDR3 is TGTGCCAGCAGTCAATGGGCCCAAAACACCGGGGAGCTGTTTTTT.

The V call is TRBV7-9, the J call TRBJ2-7; D gene uncertain. V lost 4 bases to trimming and J lost 7 bases, with 11 bases between them. The length of the CDR3 is 12 residues. Per the germline V gene, CDR1 is SEHNR and CDR2 is FQNEAQ (reference sequence). The chain's CDR3 is CASSSVLGEQYF. In nucleotides, the CDR3 is TGTGCCAGCAGCTCAGTCTTGGGAGAGCAGTACTTC. Based on the CDR3 plus reference TRBV7-9 and TRBJ2-7, the full variable domain is DTGVSQNPRHKITKRGQNVTFRCDPISEHNRLYWYRQTLGQGPEFLTYFQNEAQLEKSRLLSDRFSAERPKGSFSTLEIQRTEQGDSAMYLCASSSVLGEQYFGPGTRLTVT.

This chain links TRBV12-3 or TRBV12-4 with TRBJ2-7; the match to TRBD1 covers 7 bases. V was clipped by 8 bases and J by 12 bases; unmatched bases: 13. The CDR3 consists of 12 residues. DNA for the CDR3: TGTGCCAGCGGTATTAATCCGGGACAGCTGTACTTC. It specifies CASGINPGQLYF.

The chain links TRBV20-1 to TRBJ2-5; 8 bases are a match to TRBD2. Germline loops: CDR1 DFQATT, CDR2 SNEGSKA (reference sequence). The CDR3 consists of 17 residues. Unmatched junction bases numbered 13, after V lost 0 bases and J lost 4 bases. CDR3 protein: CSARDPRVAGRRETQYF. As DNA, the CDR3 is TGCAGTGCTAGAGATCCCCGGGTAGCGGGACGCCGAGAGACCCAGTACTTC.

The chain joins TRBV12-3 or TRBV12-4 to TRBJ2-5; TRBD2 matches 8 bases. V shed 6 bases, J shed 5 bases, and the junction held 11 bases outside the gene matches. CDR3 size: 15 residues. This CDR3 reads CASSPGTSGGETQYF. The CDR3 region has the DNA TGTGCCAGCAGCCCCGGGACGTCGGGGGGGGAGACCCAGTACTTC.

The sample holds a few counts of this clonotype. The rearrangement uses TRBV4-3 and TRBJ2-1; D gene unclear. The CDR3 consists of 13 residues. From germline, CDR1 is LGHNA and CDR2 YSLEER. Trimming took 0 bases from V and 7 from J, leaving 7 bases between them. The CDR3 is CASSQEIRNEQFF. CDR3 nucleotide sequence: TGCGCCAGCAGCCAAGAAATTCGGAATGAGCAGTTCTTC.

This clonotype appeared a few times. The chain couples TRBV7-2 to TRBJ2-3; no clear D. This CDR3 is built from 15 residues. V was clipped by 4 bases and J by 12 bases, with 23 bases between them. Germline V lookup: CDR1 SGHTA, CDR2 FQGNSA. The DNA of the CDR3 is TGTGCCAGCAGCTCCCGCACCGCTAGGGCCCAGGATCAGTATTTT. Its protein is CASSSRTARAQDQYF.